This section outlines one T cell receptor (beta chain) sequence together with its context. This CDR3 is built from 17 residues. Germline V CDR1 and CDR2: MDHEN, SYDVKM. Trimming removed 3 bases at V and 3 bases at J, with 19 bases between. The sample belongs to a study of blood T cell repertoires in COVID-19. Study as a whole: There were acute and convalescent COVID-19 samples, and they came from the United States, Italy and Spain. T cells, B-cell-depleted T cells, or PBMCs provided the cDNA or gDNA that served as material.

The method was immunoSEQ multiplex PCR; TCRdb's version includes in-frame clones alone and lacks a portion of them. This sample has some 350,000 clones, with around 83% found just once. The sequenced sample was peripheral blood. The chain combines TRBV28 with TRBJ2-3, with a possible D match to TRBD2 (7 bases). This receptor was taken from a man in his thirties or forties with active or convalescent COVID-19. The DNA for the CDR3 is TGTGCCAGCAGTTTCTTGTCGTTGGGAGGGGGGACAGATACGCAGTATTTT. Its protein product is CASSFLSLGGGTDTQYF.